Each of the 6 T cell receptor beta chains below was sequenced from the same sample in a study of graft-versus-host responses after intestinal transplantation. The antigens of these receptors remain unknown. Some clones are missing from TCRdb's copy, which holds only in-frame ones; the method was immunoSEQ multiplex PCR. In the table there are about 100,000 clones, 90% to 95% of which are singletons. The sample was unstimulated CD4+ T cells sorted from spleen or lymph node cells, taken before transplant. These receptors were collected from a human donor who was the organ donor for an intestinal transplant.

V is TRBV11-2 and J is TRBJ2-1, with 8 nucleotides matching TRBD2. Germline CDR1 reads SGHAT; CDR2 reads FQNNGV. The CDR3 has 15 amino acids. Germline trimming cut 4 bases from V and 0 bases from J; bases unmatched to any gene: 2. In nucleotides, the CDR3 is TGTGCCAGCAGCTCAAGCGGGAGCTCCTACAATGAGCAGTTCTTC. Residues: CASSSSGSSYNEQFF.

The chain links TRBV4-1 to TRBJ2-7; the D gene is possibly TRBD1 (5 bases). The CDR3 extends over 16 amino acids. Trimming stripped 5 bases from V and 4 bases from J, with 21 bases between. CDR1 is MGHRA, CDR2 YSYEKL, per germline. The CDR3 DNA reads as TGCGCCAGCAGCAAAGCAGCCGAGACAGAGATTTACGAGCAGTACTTC. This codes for CASSKAAETEIYEQYF.

CDR3 sequence: CASSRSHSYEQYF. In nucleotides, the CDR3 is TGTGCCAGCAGCCGCAGTCATTCCTACGAGCAGTACTTC. The chain uses TRBV6-5 and TRBJ2-7; unclear D gene. V lost 6 bases to trimming and J lost 1 base, with 10 bases between them. Germline CDR1 is MNHEY and CDR2 is SVGAGI. The CDR3 contains 13 residues.

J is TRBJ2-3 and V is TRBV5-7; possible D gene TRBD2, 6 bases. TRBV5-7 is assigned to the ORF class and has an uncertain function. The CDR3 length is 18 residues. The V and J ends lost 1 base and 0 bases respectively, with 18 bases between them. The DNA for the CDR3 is TGTGCCAGCAGCTTGTGGGACTTTATATTCCCTAGCACAGATACGCAGTATTTT. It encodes CASSLWDFIFPSTDTQYF.

Written as DNA, the CDR3 is TGTGCCAGCAGCACTAGGGCGGGGCGGTTGTCCTACGAGCAGTACTTC. The encoded protein is CASSTRAGRLSYEQYF. This chain joins TRBV7-9 and TRBJ2-7; possible D gene TRBD2, 6 bases. Germline CDR1 is SEHNR and CDR2 is FQNEAQ (reference sequence). The ends were cut back, 5 bases at V and 1 base at J, with 18 bases in the middle. The length of the CDR3 is 16 residues.

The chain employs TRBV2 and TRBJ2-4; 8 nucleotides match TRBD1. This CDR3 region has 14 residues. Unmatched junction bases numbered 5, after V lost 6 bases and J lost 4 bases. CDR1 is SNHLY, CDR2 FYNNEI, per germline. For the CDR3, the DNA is TGTGCCAGCAGGCTGACAGGGGCGAAAAACATTCAGTACTTC. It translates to CASRLTGAKNIQYF.